This T cell receptor (beta chain) stems from a study of T-cell memory formation after mild COVID-19. The wider study: Largely donor-specific TCR clusters were found. Study outcomes and limitations: Contracting clones from day 15 to 85 showed balanced CD4/CD8; later expanders favored CD4+.

The CDR3 length is 15 residues. CDR1 is LNHDA and CDR2 is SQIVND in the germline V gene (reference sequence). The junction had 8 bases not matched to a gene; V was cut back by 3 bases and J by 7 bases. This clonotype has only a few counts. Its antigen is still unknown. One entry per CDR3 protein, called by TCRdb with MiXCR from the 5' RACE reads. The sample gives roughly 250,000 distinct CDR3 sequences, about a sixth of which show up once; 3.5% is in the top ten. Sequencing was carried out using PBMCs or a T cell subset sorted from them (not recorded which). This chain uses TRBV19 with TRBJ2-1, with 8 bases that match TRBD2. This sequence was found in a young man who had mild COVID-19 (a few samples of this study predate the infection). Cell type and time point are not known. CDR3 residues: CASSIPGGGRNEQFF. In DNA form, the CDR3 reads TGTGCCAGTAGTATCCCTGGCGGGGGGCGGAATGAGCAGTTCTTC.